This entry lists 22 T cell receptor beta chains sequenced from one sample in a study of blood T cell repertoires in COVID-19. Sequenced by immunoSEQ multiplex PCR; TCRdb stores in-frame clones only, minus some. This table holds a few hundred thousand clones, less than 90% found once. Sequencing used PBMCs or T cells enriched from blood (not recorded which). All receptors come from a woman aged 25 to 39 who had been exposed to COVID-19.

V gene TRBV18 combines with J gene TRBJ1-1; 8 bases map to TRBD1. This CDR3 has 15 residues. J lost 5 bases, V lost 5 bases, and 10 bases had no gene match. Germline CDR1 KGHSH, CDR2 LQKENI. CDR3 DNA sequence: TGTGCCAGCTCATTGGACAGGGTTAGAGAAACTGAAGCTTTCTTT. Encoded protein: CASSLDRVRETEAFF. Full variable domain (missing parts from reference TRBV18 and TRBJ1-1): NAGVMQNPRHLVRRRGQEARLRCSPMKGHSHVYWYRQLPEEGLKFMVYLQKENIIDESGMPKERFSAEFPKEGPSILRIQQVVRGDSAAYFCASSLDRVRETEAFFGQGTRLTVV.

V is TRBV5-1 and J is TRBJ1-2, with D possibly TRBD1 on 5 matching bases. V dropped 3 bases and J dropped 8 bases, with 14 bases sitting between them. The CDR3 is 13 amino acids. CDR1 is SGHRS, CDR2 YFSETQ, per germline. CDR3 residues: CASSYPQGSGYTF. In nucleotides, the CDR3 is TGCGCCAGCAGCTACCCCCAGGGCAGCGGCTACACCTTC.

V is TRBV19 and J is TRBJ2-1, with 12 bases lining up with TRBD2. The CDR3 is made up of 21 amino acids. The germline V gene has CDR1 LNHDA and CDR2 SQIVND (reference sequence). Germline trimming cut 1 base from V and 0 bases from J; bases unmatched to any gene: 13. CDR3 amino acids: CASSIAGPLAGGPSSYNEQFF. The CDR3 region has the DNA TGTGCCAGTAGTATAGCGGGCCCCCTAGCGGGGGGGCCTAGCTCCTACAATGAGCAGTTCTTC. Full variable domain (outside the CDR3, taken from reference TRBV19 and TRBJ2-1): DGGITQSPKYLFRKEGQNVTLSCEQNLNHDAMYWYRQDPGQGLRLIYYSQIVNDFQKGDIAEGYSVSREKKESFPLTVTSAQKNPTAFYLCASSIAGPLAGGPSSYNEQFFGPGTRLTVL.

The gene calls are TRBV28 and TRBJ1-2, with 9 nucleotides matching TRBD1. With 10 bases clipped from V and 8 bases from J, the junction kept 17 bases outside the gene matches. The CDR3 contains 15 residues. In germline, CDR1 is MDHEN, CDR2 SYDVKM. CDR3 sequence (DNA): TGTGCCACCAGGACAGGGGCCCTGGCATCGGGAGGCTACACCTTC. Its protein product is CATRTGALASGGYTF.

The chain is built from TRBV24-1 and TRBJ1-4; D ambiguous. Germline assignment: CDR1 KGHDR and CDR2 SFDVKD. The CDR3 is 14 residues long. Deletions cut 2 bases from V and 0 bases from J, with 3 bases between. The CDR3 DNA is TGTGCCACCAGTGATTCCTCAACTAATGAAAAACTGTTTTTT. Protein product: CATSDSSTNEKLFF.

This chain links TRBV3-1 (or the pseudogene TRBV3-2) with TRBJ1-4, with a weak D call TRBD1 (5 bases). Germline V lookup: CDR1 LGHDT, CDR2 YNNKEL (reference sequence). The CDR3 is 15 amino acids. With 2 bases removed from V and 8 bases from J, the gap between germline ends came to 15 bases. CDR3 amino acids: CASSQTGTLGEKLFF. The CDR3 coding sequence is TGTGCCAGCAGCCAAACCGGGACTCTCGGGGAAAAACTGTTTTTT.

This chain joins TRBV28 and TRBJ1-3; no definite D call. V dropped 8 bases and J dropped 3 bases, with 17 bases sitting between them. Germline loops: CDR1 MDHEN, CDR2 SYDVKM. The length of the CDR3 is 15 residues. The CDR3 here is CASHSPDSGGNTIYF. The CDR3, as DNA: TGTGCCAGCCACTCCCCGGATTCGGGTGGAAACACCATATATTTT.

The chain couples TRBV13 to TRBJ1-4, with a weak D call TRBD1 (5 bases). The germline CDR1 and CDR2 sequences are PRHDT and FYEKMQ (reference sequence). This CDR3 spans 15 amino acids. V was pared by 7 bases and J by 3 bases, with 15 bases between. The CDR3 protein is CASTQRGRSNEKLFF. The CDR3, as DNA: TGTGCCAGCACCCAGCGGGGCAGATCTAATGAAAAACTGTTTTTT.

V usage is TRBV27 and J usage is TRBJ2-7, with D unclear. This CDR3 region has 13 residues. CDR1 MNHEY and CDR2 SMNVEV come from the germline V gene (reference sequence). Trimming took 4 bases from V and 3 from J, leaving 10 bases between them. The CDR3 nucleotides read TGTGCCAGCAGTTATGTCAGGAACTACGAGCAGTACTTC. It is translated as CASSYVRNYEQYF.

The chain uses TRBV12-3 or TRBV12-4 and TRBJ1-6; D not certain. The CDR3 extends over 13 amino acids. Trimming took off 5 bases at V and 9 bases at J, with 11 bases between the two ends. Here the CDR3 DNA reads TGTGCCAGCAGTAGGAAGGAGAGTTCACCCCTCCACTTT. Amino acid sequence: CASSRKESSPLHF.

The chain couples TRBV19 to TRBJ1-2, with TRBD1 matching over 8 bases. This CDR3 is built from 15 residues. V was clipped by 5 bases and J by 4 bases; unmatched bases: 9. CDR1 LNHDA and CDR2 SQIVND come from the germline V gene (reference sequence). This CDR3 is CASSPDGQGPYGYTF. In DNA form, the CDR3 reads TGTGCCAGTAGTCCCGACGGACAGGGACCCTATGGCTACACCTTC.

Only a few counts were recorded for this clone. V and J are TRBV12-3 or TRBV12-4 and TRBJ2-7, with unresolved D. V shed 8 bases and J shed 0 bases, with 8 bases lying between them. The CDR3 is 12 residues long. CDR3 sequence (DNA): TGTGCCAGCGGCTCTAGCTCCTACGAGCAGTACTTC. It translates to CASGSSSYEQYF.

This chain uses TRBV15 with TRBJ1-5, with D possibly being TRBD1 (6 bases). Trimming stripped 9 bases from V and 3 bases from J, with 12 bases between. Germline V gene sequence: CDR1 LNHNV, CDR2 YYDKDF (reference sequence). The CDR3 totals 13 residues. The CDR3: CATSGQFNQPQHF. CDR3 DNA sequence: TGTGCCACGAGCGGACAGTTCAATCAGCCCCAGCATTTT.

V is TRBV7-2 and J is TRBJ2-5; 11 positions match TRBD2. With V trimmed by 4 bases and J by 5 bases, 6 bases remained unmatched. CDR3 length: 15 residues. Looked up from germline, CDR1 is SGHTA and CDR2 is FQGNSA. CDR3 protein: CASSSTSGVLETQYF. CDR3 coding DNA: TGTGCCAGCAGCTCGACTAGCGGGGTATTGGAGACCCAGTACTTC.

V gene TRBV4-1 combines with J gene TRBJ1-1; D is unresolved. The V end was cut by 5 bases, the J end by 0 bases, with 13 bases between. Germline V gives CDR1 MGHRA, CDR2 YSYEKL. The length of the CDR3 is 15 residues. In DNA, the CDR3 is TGCGCCAGCAGCTTCTCCCTGACAATGAACACTGAAGCTTTCTTT. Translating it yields CASSFSLTMNTEAFF.

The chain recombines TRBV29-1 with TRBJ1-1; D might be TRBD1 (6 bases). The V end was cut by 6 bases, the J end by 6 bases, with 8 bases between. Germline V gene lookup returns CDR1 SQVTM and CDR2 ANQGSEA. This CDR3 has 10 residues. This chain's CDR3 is CSVRTAEAFF. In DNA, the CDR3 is TGCAGCGTAAGGACAGCTGAAGCTTTCTTT.

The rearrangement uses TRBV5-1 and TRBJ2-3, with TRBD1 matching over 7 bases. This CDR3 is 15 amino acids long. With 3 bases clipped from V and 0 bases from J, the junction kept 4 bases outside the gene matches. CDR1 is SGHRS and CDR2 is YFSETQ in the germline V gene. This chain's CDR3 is CASSSDRLSTDTQYF. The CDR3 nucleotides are TGCGCCAGCAGCTCGGACAGGTTGAGCACAGATACGCAGTATTTT.

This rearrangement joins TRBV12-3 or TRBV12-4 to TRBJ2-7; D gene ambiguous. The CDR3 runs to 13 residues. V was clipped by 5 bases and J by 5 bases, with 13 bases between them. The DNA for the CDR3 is TGTGCCAGCAGTAGTAGCACGTCCCACGAGCAGTACTTC. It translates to CASSSSTSHEQYF.

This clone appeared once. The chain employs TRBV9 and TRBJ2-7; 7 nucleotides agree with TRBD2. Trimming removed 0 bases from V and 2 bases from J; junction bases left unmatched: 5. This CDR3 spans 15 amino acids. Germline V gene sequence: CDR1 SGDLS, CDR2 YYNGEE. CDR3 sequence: CASSVEWGGTYEQYF. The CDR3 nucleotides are TGTGCCAGCAGCGTAGAATGGGGGGGAACCTACGAGCAGTACTTC.

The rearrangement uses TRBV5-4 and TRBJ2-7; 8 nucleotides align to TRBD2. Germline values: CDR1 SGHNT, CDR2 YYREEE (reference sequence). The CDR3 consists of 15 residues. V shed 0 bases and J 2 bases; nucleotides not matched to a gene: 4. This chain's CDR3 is CASSLGIAGTYEQYF. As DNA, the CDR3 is TGTGCCAGCAGCTTGGGAATAGCGGGGACCTACGAGCAGTACTTC. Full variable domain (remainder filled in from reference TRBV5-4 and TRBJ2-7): ETGVTQSPTHLIKTRGQQVTLRCSSQSGHNTVSWYQQALGQGPQFIFQYYREEENGRGNFPPRFSGLQFPNYSSELNVNALELDDSALYLCASSLGIAGTYEQYFGPGTRLTVT.

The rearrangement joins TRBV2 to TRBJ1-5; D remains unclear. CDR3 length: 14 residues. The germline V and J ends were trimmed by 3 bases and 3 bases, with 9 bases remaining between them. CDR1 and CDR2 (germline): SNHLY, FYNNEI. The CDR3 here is CASSEWAVNQPQHF. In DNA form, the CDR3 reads TGTGCCAGCAGTGAGTGGGCAGTCAATCAGCCCCAGCATTTT.

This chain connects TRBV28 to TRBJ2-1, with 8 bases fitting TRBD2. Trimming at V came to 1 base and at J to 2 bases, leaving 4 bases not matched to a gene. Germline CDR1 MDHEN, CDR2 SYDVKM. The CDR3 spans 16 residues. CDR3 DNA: TGTGCCAGCAGTTTATCGGGGGGGAGGCCCTACAATGAGCAGTTCTTC. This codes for CASSLSGGRPYNEQFF. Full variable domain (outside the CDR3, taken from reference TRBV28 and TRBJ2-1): DVKVTQSSRYLVKRTGEKVFLECVQDMDHENMFWYRQDPGLGLRLIYFSYDVKMKEKGDIPEGYSVSREKKERFSLILESASTNQTSMYLCASSLSGGRPYNEQFFGPGTRLTVL.